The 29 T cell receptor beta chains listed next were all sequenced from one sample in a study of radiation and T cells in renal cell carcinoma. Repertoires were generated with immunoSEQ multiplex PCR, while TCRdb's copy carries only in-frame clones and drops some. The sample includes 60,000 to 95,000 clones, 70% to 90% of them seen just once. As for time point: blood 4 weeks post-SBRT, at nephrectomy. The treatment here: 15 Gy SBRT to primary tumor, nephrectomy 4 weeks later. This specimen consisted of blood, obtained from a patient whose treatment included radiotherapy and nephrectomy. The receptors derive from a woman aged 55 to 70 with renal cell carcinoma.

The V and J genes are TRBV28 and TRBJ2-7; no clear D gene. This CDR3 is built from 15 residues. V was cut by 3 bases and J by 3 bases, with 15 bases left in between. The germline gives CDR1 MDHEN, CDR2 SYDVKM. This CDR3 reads CASSFPVAPIYEQYF. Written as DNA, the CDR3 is TGTGCCAGCAGTTTTCCGGTGGCTCCTATCTACGAGCAGTACTTC.

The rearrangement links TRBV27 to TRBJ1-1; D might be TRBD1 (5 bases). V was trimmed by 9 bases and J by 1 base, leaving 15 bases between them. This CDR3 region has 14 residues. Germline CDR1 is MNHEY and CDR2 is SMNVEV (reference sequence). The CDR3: CASSPGLSNTEAFF. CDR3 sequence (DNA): TGTGCCAGTTCCCCGGGACTCTCGAACACTGAAGCTTTCTTT.

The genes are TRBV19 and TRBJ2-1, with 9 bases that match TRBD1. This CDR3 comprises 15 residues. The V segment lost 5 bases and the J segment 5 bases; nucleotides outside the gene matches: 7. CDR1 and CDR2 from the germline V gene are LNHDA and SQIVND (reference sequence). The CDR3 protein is CASSPGQGTNNEQFF. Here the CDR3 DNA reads TGTGCCAGTAGTCCTGGACAGGGGACCAACAATGAGCAGTTCTTC.

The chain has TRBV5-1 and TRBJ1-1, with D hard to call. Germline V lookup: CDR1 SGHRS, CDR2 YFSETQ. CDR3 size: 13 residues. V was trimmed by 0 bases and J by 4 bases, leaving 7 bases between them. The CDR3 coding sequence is TGCGCCAGCAGCTTGGCCGAAGGCACTGAAGCTTTCTTT. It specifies CASSLAEGTEAFF.

Written as DNA, the CDR3 is TGTGCCAGCAGTTACTCCGTAGGGGGACAGCAGTATTTT. Protein sequence: CASSYSVGGQQYF. V usage is TRBV6-5 and J usage is TRBJ2-3; TRBD1 is a possible D gene (6 bases). The CDR3 runs 13 residues. The V end was cut by 0 bases, the J end by 11 bases, with 12 bases between. Germline-derived CDR1 and CDR2 are MNHEY and SVGAGI.

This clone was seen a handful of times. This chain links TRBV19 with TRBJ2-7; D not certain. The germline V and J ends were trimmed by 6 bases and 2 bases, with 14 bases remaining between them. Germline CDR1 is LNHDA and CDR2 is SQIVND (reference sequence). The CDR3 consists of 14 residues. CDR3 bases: TGTGCCAGTAGGGACCGACACCAAACCTACGAGCAGTACTTC. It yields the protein CASRDRHQTYEQYF.

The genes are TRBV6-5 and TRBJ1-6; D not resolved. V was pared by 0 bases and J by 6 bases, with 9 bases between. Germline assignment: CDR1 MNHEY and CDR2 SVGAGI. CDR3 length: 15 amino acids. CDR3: CASSYSSGRNSPLHF. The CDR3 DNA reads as TGTGCCAGCAGTTACTCGTCCGGACGTAATTCACCCCTCCACTTT.

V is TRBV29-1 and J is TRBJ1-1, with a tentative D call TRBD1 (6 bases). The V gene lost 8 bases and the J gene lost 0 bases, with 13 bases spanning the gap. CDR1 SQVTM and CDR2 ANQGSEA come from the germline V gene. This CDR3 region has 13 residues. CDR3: CSSWTEVNTEAFF. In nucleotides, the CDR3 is TGCAGCTCTTGGACAGAAGTGAACACTGAAGCTTTCTTT.

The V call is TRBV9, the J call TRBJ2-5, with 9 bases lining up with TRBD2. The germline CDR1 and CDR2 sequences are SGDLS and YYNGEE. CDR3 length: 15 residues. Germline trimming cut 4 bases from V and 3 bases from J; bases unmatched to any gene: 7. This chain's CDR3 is CASSFTGTSKETQYF. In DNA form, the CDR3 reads TGTGCCAGCAGCTTCACCGGGACTAGCAAAGAGACCCAGTACTTC.

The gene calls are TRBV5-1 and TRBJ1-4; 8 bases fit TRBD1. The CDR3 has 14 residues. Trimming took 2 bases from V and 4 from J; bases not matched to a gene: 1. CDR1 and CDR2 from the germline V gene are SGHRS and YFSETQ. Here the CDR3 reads CASSFGQGNEKLFF. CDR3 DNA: TGCGCCAGCAGCTTCGGACAGGGTAATGAAAAACTGTTTTTT. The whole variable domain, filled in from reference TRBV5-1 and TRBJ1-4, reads KAGVTQTPRYLIKTRGQQVTLSCSPISGHRSVSWYQQTPGQGLQFLFEYFSETQRNKGNFPGRFSGRQFSNSRSEMNVSTLELGDSALYLCASSFGQGNEKLFFGSGTQLSVL.

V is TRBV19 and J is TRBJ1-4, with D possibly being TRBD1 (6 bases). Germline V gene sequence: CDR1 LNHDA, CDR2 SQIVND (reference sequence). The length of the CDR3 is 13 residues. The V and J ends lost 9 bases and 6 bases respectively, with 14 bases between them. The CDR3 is CASSHRAYEKLFF. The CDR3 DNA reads TGTGCCAGCTCCCACAGGGCCTATGAAAAACTGTTTTTT.

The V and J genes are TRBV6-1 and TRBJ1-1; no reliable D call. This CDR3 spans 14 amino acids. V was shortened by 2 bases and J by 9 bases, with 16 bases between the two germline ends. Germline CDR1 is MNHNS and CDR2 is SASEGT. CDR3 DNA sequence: TGTGCCAGCAGTGAATCATATCCGCCAAATCAAGCTTTCTTT. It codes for CASSESYPPNQAFF.

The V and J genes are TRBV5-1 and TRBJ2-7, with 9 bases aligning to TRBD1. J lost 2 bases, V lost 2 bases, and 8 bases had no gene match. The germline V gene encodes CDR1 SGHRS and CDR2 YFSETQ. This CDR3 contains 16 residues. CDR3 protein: CASSLTAGTGTYEQYF. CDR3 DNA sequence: TGCGCCAGCAGCTTAACCGCCGGGACAGGGACCTACGAGCAGTACTTC. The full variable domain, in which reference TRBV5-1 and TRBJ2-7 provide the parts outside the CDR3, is KAGVTQTPRYLIKTRGQQVTLSCSPISGHRSVSWYQQTPGQGLQFLFEYFSETQRNKGNFPGRFSGRQFSNSRSEMNVSTLELGDSALYLCASSLTAGTGTYEQYFGPGTRLTVT.

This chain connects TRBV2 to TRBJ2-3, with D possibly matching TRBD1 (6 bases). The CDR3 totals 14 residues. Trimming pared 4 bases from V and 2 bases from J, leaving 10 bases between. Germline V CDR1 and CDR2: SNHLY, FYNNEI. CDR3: CASSAEGDTDTQYF. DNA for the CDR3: TGTGCCAGCAGTGCAGAGGGGGACACAGATACGCAGTATTTT.

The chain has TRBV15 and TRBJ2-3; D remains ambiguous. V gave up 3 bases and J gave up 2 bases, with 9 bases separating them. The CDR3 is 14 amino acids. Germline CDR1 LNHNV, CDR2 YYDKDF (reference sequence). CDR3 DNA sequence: TGTGCCACCAGCAGGCGTCAGGTCACAGATACGCAGTATTTT. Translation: CATSRRQVTDTQYF.

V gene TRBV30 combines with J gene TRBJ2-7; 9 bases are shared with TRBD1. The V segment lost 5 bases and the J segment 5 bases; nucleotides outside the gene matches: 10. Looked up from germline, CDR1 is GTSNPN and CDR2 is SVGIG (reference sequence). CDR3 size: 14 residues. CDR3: CAWGRGTGWNEQYF. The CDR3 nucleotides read TGTGCCTGGGGGAGAGGGACAGGGTGGAACGAGCAGTACTTC.

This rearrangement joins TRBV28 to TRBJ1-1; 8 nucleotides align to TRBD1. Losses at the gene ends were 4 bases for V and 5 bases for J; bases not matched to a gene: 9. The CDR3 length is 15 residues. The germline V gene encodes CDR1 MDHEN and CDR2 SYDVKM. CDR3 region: CASSSPRQGRTEAFF. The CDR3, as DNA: TGTGCCAGCAGTTCCCCCCGACAGGGGAGGACTGAAGCTTTCTTT.

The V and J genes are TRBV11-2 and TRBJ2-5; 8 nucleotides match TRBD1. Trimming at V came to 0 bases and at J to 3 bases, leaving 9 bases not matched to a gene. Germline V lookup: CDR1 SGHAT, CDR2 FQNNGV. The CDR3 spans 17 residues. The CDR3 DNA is TGTGCCAGCAGCTTAGATCCGACCAGGACAGGGAAAGAGACCCAGTACTTC. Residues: CASSLDPTRTGKETQYF. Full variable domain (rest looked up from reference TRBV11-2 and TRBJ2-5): EAGVAQSPRYKIIEKRQSVAFWCNPISGHATLYWYQQILGQGPKLLIQFQNNGVVDDSQLPKDRFSAERLKGVDSTLKIQPAKLEDSAVYLCASSLDPTRTGKETQYFGPGTRLLVL.

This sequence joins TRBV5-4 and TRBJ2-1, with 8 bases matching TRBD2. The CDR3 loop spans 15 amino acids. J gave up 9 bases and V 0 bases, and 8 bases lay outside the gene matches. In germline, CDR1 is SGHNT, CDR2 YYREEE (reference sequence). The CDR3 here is CASSLDAGGLGEQFF. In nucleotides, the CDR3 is TGTGCCAGCAGCTTGGACGCGGGAGGATTGGGTGAGCAGTTCTTC.

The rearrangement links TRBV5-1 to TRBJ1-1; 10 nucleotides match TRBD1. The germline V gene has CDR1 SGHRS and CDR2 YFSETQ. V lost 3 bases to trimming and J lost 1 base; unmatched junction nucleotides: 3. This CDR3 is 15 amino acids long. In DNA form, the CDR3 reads TGCGCCAGCAGCTATGGACAGGGGGGGAACACTGAAGCTTTCTTT. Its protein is CASSYGQGGNTEAFF.

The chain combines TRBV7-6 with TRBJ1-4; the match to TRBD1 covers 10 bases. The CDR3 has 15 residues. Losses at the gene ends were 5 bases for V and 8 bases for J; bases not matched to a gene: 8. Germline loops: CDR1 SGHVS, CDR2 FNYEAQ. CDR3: CASSTLTGGNEKLFF. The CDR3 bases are TGTGCCAGCAGCACCCTGACAGGGGGCAACGAAAAACTGTTTTTT.

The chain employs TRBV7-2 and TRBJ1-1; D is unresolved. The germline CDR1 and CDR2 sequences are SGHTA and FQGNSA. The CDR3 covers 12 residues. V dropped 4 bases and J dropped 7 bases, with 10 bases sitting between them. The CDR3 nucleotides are TGTGCCAGCAGCTCAATGGGGTTTGAAGCTTTCTTT. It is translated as CASSSMGFEAFF.

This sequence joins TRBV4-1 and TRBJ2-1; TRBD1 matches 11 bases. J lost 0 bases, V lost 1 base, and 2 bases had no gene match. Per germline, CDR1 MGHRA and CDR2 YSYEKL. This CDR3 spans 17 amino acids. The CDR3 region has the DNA TGCGCCAGCAGCCAAGGGACAGGGGGCCTCTCCTACAATGAGCAGTTCTTC. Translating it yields CASSQGTGGLSYNEQFF.

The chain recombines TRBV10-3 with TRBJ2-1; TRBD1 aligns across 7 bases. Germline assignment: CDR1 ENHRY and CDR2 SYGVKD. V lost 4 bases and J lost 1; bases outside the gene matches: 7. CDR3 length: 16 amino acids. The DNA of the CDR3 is TGTGCCATCAGTGGGCAAACAGGGGAATCCTACAATGAGCAGTTCTTC. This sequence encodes CAISGQTGESYNEQFF.

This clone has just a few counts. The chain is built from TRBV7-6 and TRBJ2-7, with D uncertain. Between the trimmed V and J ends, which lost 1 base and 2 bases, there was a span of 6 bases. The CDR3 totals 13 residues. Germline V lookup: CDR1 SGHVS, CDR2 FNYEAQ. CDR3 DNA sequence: TGTGCCAGCAGCTTAGAAATTACCTACGAGCAGTACTTC. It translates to CASSLEITYEQYF. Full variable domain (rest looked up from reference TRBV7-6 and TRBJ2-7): GAGVSQSPRYKVTKRGQDVALRCDPISGHVSLYWYRQALGQGPEFLTYFNYEAQQDKSGLPNDRFSAERPEGSISTLTIQRTEQRDSAMYRCASSLEITYEQYFGPGTRLTVT.

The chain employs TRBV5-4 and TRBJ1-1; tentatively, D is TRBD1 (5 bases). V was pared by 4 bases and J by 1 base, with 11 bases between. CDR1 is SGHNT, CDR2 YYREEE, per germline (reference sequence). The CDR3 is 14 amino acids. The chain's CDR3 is CASSADGGNTEAFF. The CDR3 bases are TGTGCCAGCAGCGCGGACGGGGGGAACACTGAAGCTTTCTTT. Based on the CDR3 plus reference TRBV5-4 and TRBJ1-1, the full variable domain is ETGVTQSPTHLIKTRGQQVTLRCSSQSGHNTVSWYQQALGQGPQFIFQYYREEENGRGNFPPRFSGLQFPNYSSELNVNALELDDSALYLCASSADGGNTEAFFGQGTRLTVV.

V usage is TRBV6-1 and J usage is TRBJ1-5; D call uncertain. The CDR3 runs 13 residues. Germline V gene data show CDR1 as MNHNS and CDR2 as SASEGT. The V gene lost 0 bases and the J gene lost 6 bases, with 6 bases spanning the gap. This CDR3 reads CASSEAHGQPQHF. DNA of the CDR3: TGTGCCAGCAGTGAAGCGCACGGTCAGCCCCAGCATTTT.

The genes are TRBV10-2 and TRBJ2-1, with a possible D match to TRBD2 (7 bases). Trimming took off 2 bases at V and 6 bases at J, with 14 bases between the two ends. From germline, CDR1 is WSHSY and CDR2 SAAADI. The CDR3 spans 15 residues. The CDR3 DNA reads TGCGCCAGCAGTGAGAGTGGGGGGGCCGCCAATGAGCAGTTCTTC. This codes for CASSESGGAANEQFF.

CDR3 bases: TGTGCCAGCAGCAGGGGACCCACTGGGGCCAACGTCCTGACTTTC. It is translated as CASSRGPTGANVLTF. The chain recombines TRBV14 with TRBJ2-6; D may correspond to TRBD1 or TRBD2 (5 bases each). Germline-derived CDR1 and CDR2 are SGHDN and FVKESK. This CDR3 region has 15 residues. V was cut by 5 bases and J by 2 bases, with 10 bases left in between.